The clone carrying this TCR beta chain was seen once. The antigen is not known. Clones were sequenced by immunoSEQ multiplex PCR, and TCRdb holds only the in-frame ones, with some missing. The sample includes 45,000 or so clones, 90% to 95% of them seen just once. These data come from a study of T cells in localized non-small cell lung cancer. General study results and limits: Appearance in adjacent lung was seen for a median roughly 50 of the top 100 tumor clones. Highest T cell clonality was seen in uninvolved adjacent lung, surpassing that measured in tumor. One tumor region alone was sequenced, and heterogeneity therefore remains possible.

The sequencing here drew on PBMCs, taken before any cancer treatment. The source is a woman aged 35-75 years with stage II lung adenocarcinoma.

The CDR3 bases are TGTGCCAGCAGCTTGGGAGACAGCAGAAACACCATATATTTT. Its translation is CASSLGDSRNTIYF. This chain connects TRBV5-5 to TRBJ1-3, with a weak D call TRBD1 (5 bases). CDR3 length: 14 residues. Trimming took 0 bases from V and 5 from J, leaving 9 bases between them. Germline values: CDR1 SGHKS, CDR2 YYEKEE (reference sequence).